What follows describes a single TCR beta chain. The junction shows a germline mismatch at one end, possibly a read error. Germline-derived CDR1 and CDR2 are SGHDT and YYEEEE. This CDR3 contains 18 residues. TCRdb keeps only in-frame clones here, not all; method: immunoSEQ multiplex PCR. The sample shows about 45,000 clones, 60% to 80% of them seen only once. The data are from a study of radiotherapy plus CTLA-4 blockade in lung cancer. The chain has TRBV5-6 and TRBJ1-5; 10 bases are a match to TRBD1. The material was peripheral blood, obtained from a patient treated with radiotherapy plus ipilimumab. The sequence was obtained from a human donor with non-small cell lung cancer who had stable disease on radiotherapy plus ipilimumab. The CDR3 DNA sequence: TGTGCCAACAGCGGACAGGGACAGGGGAAGTTTCGCAATCAGCCCCAGCATTTT. Its protein product is CANSGQGQGKFRNQPQHF.